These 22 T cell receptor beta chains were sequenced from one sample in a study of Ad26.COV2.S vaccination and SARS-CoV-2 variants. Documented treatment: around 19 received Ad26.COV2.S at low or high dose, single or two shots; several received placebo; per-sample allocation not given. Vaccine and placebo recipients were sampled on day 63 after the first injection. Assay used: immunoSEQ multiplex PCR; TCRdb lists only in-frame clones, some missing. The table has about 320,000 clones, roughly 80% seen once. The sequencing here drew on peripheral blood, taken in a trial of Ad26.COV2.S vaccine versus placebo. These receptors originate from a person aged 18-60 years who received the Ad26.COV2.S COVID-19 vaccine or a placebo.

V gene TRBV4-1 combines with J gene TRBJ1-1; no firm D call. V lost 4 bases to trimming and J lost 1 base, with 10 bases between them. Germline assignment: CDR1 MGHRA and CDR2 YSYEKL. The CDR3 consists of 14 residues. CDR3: CASSRGTRNTEAFF. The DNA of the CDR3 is TGCGCCAGCAGCCGAGGCACAAGGAACACTGAAGCTTTCTTT.

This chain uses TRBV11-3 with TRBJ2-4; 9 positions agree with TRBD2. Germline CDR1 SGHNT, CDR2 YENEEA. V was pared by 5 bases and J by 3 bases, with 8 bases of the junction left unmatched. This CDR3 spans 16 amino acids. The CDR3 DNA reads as TGTGCCAGCAGCCCCCAGCGGGGGGACTTCAAAAACATTCAGTACTTC. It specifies CASSPQRGDFKNIQYF.

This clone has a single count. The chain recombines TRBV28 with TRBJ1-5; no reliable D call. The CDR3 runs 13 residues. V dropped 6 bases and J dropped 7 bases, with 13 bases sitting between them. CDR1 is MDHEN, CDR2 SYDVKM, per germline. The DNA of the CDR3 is TGTGCCAGCAGCCCTTCCGTTGAGCAGCCCCAGCATTTT. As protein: CASSPSVEQPQHF. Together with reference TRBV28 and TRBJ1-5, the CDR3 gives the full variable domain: DVKVTQSSRYLVKRTGEKVFLECVQDMDHENMFWYRQDPGLGLRLIYFSYDVKMKEKGDIPEGYSVSREKKERFSLILESASTNQTSMYLCASSPSVEQPQHFGDGTRLSIL.

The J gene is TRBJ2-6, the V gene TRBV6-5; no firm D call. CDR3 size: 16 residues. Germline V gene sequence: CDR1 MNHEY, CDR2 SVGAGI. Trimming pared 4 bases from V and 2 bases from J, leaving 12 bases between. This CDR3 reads CASSSRDGAGANVLTF. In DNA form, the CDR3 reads TGTGCCAGCAGTTCCCGAGACGGTGCTGGGGCCAACGTCCTGACTTTC.

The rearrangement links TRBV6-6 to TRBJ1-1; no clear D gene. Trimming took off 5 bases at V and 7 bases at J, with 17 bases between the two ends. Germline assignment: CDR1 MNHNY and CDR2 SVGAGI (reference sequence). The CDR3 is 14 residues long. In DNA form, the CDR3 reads TGTGCCAGCAGTAGAGTTTCAGCGACGCATGAAGCTTTCTTT. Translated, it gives CASSRVSATHEAFF.

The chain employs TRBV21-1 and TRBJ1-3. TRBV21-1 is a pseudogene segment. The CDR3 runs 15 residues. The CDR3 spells CASILRATSGNTIYF. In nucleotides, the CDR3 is TGTGCCAGCATTCTGCGAGCGACCTCTGGAAACACCATATATTTT.

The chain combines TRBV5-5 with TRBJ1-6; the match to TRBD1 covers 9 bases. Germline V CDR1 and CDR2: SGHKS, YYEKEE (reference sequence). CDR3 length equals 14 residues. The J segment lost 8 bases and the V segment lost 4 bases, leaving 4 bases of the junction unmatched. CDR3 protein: CASSIRQGDSPLHF. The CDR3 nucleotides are TGTGCCAGCAGCATCAGACAGGGGGATTCACCCCTCCACTTT.

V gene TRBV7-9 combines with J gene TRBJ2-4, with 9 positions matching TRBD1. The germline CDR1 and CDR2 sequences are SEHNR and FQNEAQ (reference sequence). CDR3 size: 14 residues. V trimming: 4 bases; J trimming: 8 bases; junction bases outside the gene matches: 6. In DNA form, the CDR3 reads TGTGCCAGCAGCTCCCGAGACAGGGGGGACATTCAGTACTTC. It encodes CASSSRDRGDIQYF.

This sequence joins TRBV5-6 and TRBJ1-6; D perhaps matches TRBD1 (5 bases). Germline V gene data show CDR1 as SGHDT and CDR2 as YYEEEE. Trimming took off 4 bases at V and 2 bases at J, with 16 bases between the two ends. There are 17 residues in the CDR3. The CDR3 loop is CASSVGVGPAYNSPLHF. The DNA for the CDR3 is TGTGCCAGCAGCGTGGGTGTGGGGCCAGCCTATAATTCACCCCTCCACTTT.

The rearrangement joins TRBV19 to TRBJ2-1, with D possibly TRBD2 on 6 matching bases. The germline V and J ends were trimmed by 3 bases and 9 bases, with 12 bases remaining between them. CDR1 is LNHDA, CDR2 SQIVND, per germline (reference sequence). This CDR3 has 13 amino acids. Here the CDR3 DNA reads TGTGCCAGTAGTATCTTTAAGGGAGGTGAGCAGTTCTTC. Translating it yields CASSIFKGGEQFF.

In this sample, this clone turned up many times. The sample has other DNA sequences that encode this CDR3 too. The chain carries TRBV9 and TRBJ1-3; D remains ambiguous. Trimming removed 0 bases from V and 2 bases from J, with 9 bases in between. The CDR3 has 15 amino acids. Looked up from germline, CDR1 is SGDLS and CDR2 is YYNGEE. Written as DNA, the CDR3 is TGTGCCAGCAGCGTAGGTCCGGGTGCTGGAAACACCATATATTTT. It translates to CASSVGPGAGNTIYF.

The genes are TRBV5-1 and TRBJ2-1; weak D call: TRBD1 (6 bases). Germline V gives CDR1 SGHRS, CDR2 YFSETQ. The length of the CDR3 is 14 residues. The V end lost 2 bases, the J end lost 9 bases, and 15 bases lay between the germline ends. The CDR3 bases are TGCGCCAGCAGCTTATCTTCAGGGGCGGGTGAGCAGTTCTTC. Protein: CASSLSSGAGEQFF.

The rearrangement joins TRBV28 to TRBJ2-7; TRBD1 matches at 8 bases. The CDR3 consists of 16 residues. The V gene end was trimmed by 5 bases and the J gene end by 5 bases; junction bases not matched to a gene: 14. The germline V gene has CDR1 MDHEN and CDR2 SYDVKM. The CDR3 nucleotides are TGTGCCAGCAGTACCCCAGACAGGGGCCGAAAAAACGAGCAGTACTTC. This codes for CASSTPDRGRKNEQYF. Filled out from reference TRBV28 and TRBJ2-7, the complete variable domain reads DVKVTQSSRYLVKRTGEKVFLECVQDMDHENMFWYRQDPGLGLRLIYFSYDVKMKEKGDIPEGYSVSREKKERFSLILESASTNQTSMYLCASSTPDRGRKNEQYFGPGTRLTVT.

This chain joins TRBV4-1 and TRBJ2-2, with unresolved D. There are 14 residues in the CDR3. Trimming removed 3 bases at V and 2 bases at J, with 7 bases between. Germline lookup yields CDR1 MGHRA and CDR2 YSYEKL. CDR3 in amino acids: CASSHRINTGELFF. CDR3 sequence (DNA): TGCGCCAGCAGCCACCGGATTAACACCGGGGAGCTGTTTTTT.

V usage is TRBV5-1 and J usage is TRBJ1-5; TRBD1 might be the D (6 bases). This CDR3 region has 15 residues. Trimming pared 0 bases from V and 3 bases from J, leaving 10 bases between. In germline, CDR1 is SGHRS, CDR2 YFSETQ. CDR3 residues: CASSLAGTNNQPQHF. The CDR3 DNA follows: TGCGCCAGCAGCTTGGCTGGGACAAACAATCAGCCCCAGCATTTT.

The CDR3 region has the DNA TGTGCCAGCAGCTTAGGTTTGGGGGTGGGAGAGCAGTACTTC. This translates into CASSLGLGVGEQYF. The chain combines TRBV7-8 with TRBJ2-7, with D perhaps TRBD1 or TRBD2 (5 bases each). The V end was cut by 1 base, the J end by 7 bases, with 14 bases between. The CDR3 has 14 amino acids. Germline CDR1 reads SGHVS; CDR2 reads FQNEAQ.

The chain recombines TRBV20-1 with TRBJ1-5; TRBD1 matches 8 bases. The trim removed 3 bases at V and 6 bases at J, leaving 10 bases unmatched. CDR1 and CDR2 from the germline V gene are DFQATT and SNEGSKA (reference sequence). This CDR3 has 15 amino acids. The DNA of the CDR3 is TGCAGTGCTAGTGCGTCCAGGGGGCCGAGTCAGCCCCAGCATTTT. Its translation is CSASASRGPSQPQHF.

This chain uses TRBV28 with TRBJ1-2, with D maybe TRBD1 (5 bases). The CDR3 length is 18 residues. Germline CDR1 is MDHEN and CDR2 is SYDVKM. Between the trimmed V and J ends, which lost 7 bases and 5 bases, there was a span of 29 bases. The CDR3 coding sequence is TGTGCCAGCACCCCCCAGGGACGGGAGGTTCACTGGGGGTATGGCTACACCTTC. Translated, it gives CASTPQGREVHWGYGYTF.

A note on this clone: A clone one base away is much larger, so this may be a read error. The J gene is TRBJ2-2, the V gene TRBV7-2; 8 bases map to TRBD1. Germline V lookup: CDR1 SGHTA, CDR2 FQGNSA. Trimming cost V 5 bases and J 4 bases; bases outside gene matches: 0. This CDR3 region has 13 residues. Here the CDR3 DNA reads TGTGCCAGCAGCGACAGGGGCACCGGGGAGCTGTTTTTT. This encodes CASSDRGTGELFF.

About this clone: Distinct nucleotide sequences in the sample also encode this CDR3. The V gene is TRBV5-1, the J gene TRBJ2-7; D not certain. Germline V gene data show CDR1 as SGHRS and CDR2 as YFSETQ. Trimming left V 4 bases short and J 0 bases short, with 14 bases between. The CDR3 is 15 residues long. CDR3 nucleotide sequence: TGCGCCAGCAGCACAACCGGGCTCCGCTCCTACGAGCAGTACTTC. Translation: CASSTTGLRSYEQYF. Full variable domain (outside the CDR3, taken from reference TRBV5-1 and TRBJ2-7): KAGVTQTPRYLIKTRGQQVTLSCSPISGHRSVSWYQQTPGQGLQFLFEYFSETQRNKGNFPGRFSGRQFSNSRSEMNVSTLELGDSALYLCASSTTGLRSYEQYFGPGTRLTVT.

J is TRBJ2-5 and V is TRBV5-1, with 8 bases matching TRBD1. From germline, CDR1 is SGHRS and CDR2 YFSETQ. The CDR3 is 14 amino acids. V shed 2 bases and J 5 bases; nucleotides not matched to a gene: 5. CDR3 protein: CASSFMTGEETQYF. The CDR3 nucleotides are TGCGCCAGCAGCTTCATGACAGGGGAGGAGACCCAGTACTTC.

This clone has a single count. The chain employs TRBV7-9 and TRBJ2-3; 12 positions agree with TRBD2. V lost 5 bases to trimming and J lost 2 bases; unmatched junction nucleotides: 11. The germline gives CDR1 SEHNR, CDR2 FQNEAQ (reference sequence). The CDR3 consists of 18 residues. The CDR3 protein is CASSATSGGPTNTDTQYF. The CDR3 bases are TGTGCCAGCAGCGCAACTAGCGGGGGGCCCACCAACACAGATACGCAGTATTTT.